Listed below are T cell receptor beta chains from one sample, sequenced in a study of blood T cell repertoires in COVID-19. The repertoire was sequenced with immunoSEQ multiplex PCR; TCRdb's copy has only in-frame clones and lacks some. This sample has 210,000 or so clones, with roughly 87% found just once. The sample consisted of peripheral blood. These receptors all come from a man aged 40-50 years with active or convalescent COVID-19. CDR3s include the opening cysteine and the closing phenylalanine or tryptophan. Each record gives: V gene, J gene, CDR3 protein.

>TRBV7-6|TRBJ2-7
CASSWDRDLGEQYF
>TRBV5-4|TRBJ1-3
CASSLGSGSGNTIYF
>TRBV28|TRBJ1-6
CASSLTAGLNSPLHF
>TRBV3-1/TRBV3-2|TRBJ2-7
CASSQDRRGFYEQYF
>TRBV5-4|TRBJ2-1
CASSPGLAGPSYNEQFF
>TRBV9|TRBJ2-1
CASSDPGTSGGFSSYNEQFF
>TRBV11-2|TRBJ1-2
CASSLDPGRGRDTF
>TRBV20-1|TRBJ2-7
CSAEAGDEQYF
>TRBV3-1/TRBV3-2|TRBJ2-7
CASSQDWAGTSGYEQYF
>TRBV7-2|TRBJ1-2
CASSFPGRKGGYTF
>TRBV28|TRBJ2-1
CASSWETSGGARGKNEQFF
>TRBV5-1|TRBJ2-3
CASSLAGLAGDWATDTQYF
>TRBV9|TRBJ2-3
CASSAGGTDTQYF
>TRBV2|TRBJ1-2
CAGNRVHYGYTF
>TRBV6-5|TRBJ2-7
CASSEDRGRTYEQYF
>TRBV3-1/TRBV3-2|TRBJ1-6
CASSQDGQGWSPLHF
>TRBV19|TRBJ2-6
CASSMISVSSGANVLTF
>TRBV15|TRBJ1-3
CATSRPRLSSGNTIYF
>TRBV5-1|TRBJ2-2
CASSFSRDVAGELFF
>TRBV2|TRBJ1-2
CASSRDRGGYTF
>TRBV19|TRBJ2-5
CASSIGTGGRETQYF
>TRBV18|TRBJ1-1
CASSVGGVMNTEAFF
>TRBV6-5|TRBJ1-6
CASRQGRGSPLHF
>TRBV10-2|TRBJ1-1
CASSALRVNTEAFF
>TRBV7-6|TRBJ1-1
CASSLAWGGVSEAFF
>TRBV30|TRBJ1-1
CAWKRGFSGEAFF
>TRBV29-1|TRBJ2-1
CSGGRQGAGEQFF
>TRBV5-1|TRBJ2-7
CASSTDTLSSYEQYF
>TRBV3-1/TRBV3-2|TRBJ2-1
CASSFRTSGKRGSNEQFF
>TRBV10-2|TRBJ2-7
CASSEGLDSSYEQYF
>TRBV5-6|TRBJ2-5
CASSKRGQGLATQYF
>TRBV7-2|TRBJ2-7
CASSSRQGKRYEQYF
>TRBV7-8|TRBJ1-5
CASSRDSYSNQPQHF
>TRBV6-6|TRBJ1-6
CASSYGAGGTLITLHF
>TRBV28|TRBJ2-2
CASSLAGTNTGELFF
>TRBV2|TRBJ1-1
CASSETGVTEAFF
>TRBV28|TRBJ1-2
CASSSPLRTGVGFYGYTF
>TRBV18|TRBJ2-1
CASSPQTSGGYNEQFF
>TRBV7-3|TRBJ2-7
CASSLVAGVSSYEQYF
>TRBV4-1|TRBJ2-7
CASSLNPGLVYEQYF
>TRBV9|TRBJ2-2
CASSVGQQSGELFF
>TRBV28|TRBJ1-5
CASSFDGQGKNSNQPQHF
>TRBV19|TRBJ1-2
CAPPARGGYTF
>TRBV3-1/TRBV3-2|TRBJ2-3
CASSPTLGTSADTQYF
>TRBV6-1|TRBJ1-4
CASSERWGGNEKLFF
>TRBV15|TRBJ2-3
CATSRPGLAKTDTQYF
>TRBV28|TRBJ1-1
CASSYSYRAGTEAFF
>TRBV2|TRBJ2-1
CASKSRRGGTYYEQFF
>TRBV5-6|TRBJ1-4
CASSHGTGLEGEKLFF
>TRBV6-5|TRBJ1-2
CASSLLAVEGYTF
>TRBV7-9|TRBJ2-3
CASSLVREGISTDTQYF
>TRBV20-1|TRBJ2-3
CSASGLAGAKADTQYF
>TRBV28|TRBJ1-1
CASSFGDFMNTEAFF
>TRBV28|TRBJ2-7
CASSFHWSSYEQYF
>TRBV2|TRBJ1-5
CASSDQRAFNQPQHF
>TRBV28|TRBJ2-1
CASRPWTSGSSDEQFF
>TRBV11-2|TRBJ2-7
CASSLEAWSSYEQYF
>TRBV7-2|TRBJ1-4
CASSWKLGTGGEKLFF
>TRBV4-1|TRBJ2-3
CASSQDSADTQYF
>TRBV7-8|TRBJ1-5
CASSSLQGHGNQPQHF